This is a list of T cell receptor beta chains from one sample in a study of naive and memory T cell subsets. TCRdb processed the UMI-ligation and nested PCR reads anew with MiXCR; each CDR3 protein has one entry. The top ten hold under 7.5% of the sample, which has under 20,000 distinct CDR3 sequences, about a tenth seen once. The starting material was skin, obtained from a tuberculin skin test site. The receptor set was obtained from an adult in good health. The conserved cysteine and the conserved F or W are not part of the CDR3 here. Each record gives: V gene, CDR3 protein.

v_gene: TRBV3-1
CDR3aa: ASSQEVGLGQSDTQY

v_gene: TRBV14
CDR3aa: ASSQPGLGSTDTQY

v_gene: TRBV9
CDR3aa: ASSVEPGVNTEAF

v_gene: TRBV3-1
CDR3aa: ASSQGAGLWSSVEQY

v_gene: TRBV21-1
CDR3aa: ASSRTGQY

v_gene: TRBV10-2
CDR3aa: ASRLGSQETQY

v_gene: TRBV5-1
CDR3aa: ASSLERDTQY

v_gene: TRBV12-3/TRBV12-4
CDR3aa: ASGPGETQY

v_gene: TRBV5-4
CDR3aa: ASSRTSGEQF

v_gene: TRBV27
CDR3aa: ASSLRRGRGQPQH

v_gene: TRBV6-5
CDR3aa: ASSSQALWTGELF

v_gene: TRBV5-5
CDR3aa: ASSLSRRGVNTEAF

v_gene: TRBV19
CDR3aa: ASKRGQGSSETQY

v_gene: TRBV29-1
CDR3aa: SVDSGRGGAYNEQF

v_gene: TRBV7-2
CDR3aa: ASSPPGSRGRGNTIY

v_gene: TRBV12-3/TRBV12-4
CDR3aa: ASSPYPSYEQY

v_gene: TRBV29-1
CDR3aa: SVTSGASWTVNEQF

v_gene: TRBV28
CDR3aa: ASSSYRLGSYEQY

v_gene: TRBV7-6
CDR3aa: ASSPPPGRERVGTQY

v_gene: TRBV24-1
CDR3aa: ATSDLRDTGELF

v_gene: TRBV7-9
CDR3aa: ASSLYRNTGELF

v_gene: TRBV5-1
CDR3aa: ASSPRTGVGYGYT

v_gene: TRBV20-1
CDR3aa: SYRVNYEQY

v_gene: TRBV7-6
CDR3aa: ASSLKITDTQY

v_gene: TRBV20-1
CDR3aa: SATGWLGYNEQF

v_gene: TRBV5-1
CDR3aa: ASRTGTGETYEQY

v_gene: TRBV6-1
CDR3aa: ASSEEEGLAGYEQY

v_gene: TRBV6-1
CDR3aa: ASNSGGSGNIQY

v_gene: TRBV15
CDR3aa: ATRSVGTGELF

v_gene: TRBV13
CDR3aa: ASSWGNEQY

v_gene: TRBV7-2
CDR3aa: ASSLAGQQETQY